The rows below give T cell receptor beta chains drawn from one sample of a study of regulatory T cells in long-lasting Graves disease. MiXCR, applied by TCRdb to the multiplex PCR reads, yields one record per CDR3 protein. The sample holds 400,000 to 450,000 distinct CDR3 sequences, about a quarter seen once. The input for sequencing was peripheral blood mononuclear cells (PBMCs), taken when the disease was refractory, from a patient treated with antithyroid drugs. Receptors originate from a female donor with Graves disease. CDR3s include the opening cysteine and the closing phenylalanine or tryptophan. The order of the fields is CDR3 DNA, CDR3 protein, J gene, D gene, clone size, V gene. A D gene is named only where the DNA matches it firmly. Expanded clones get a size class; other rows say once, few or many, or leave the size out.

DNA: TGCAGTGCTAGTGGCAGGGGAACTGAAGCTTTCTTT
CDR3: CSASGRGTEAFF
J: TRBJ1-1
D: NA
size: NA
V: TRBV20-1

DNA: TGCAGTGCTAGACTAGCGGGAGCTCGCGAGCAGTACTTC
CDR3: CSARLAGAREQYF
J: TRBJ2-7
D: TRBD2
size: NA
V: TRBV20-1

DNA: TGTGCCAGCAGCTCCTACAAAGGGACCCGCGCCTCTGGCTACACCTTC
CDR3: CASSSYKGTRASGYTF
J: TRBJ1-2
D: NA
size: many
V: TRBV11-2

DNA: TGCAGTGCTAGCAGAGCGGGAAGCTCCCGTTACGAGCAGTACTTC
CDR3: CSASRAGSSRYEQYF
J: TRBJ2-7
D: TRBD2
size: few
V: TRBV20-1

DNA: TGTGCCAGCAGTTTCCGGCGACAGGGGACTGAAGCTTTCTTT
CDR3: CASSFRRQGTEAFF
J: TRBJ1-1
D: TRBD1
size: many
V: TRBV28

DNA: TGCAGTGCTAGTTCTGGGGATAGTAGCGAGCAGTACTTC
CDR3: CSASSGDSSEQYF
J: TRBJ2-7
D: NA
size: many
V: TRBV20-1

DNA: TGTGCCACCAGTTCGGCGGGAGGCAGCTCCTACGAGCAGTACTTC
CDR3: CATSSAGGSSYEQYF
J: TRBJ2-7
D: TRBD2
size: NA
V: TRBV24-1

DNA: TGTGCCAGCTCCCAAGCTTGGGAGGCAAGTGGGGCCAACGTCCTGACTTTC
CDR3: CASSQAWEASGANVLTF
J: TRBJ2-6
D: NA
size: few
V: TRBV27

DNA: TGTGCCAGCAGTTACGAGCAGTACTTC
CDR3: CASSYEQYF
J: TRBJ2-7
D: NA
size: few
V: TRBV6-5

DNA: TGTGCCAGCAGTTACTCGAATCGGGTCAACTACGAGCAGTACTTC
CDR3: CASSYSNRVNYEQYF
J: TRBJ2-7
D: NA
size: NA
V: TRBV6-9

DNA: TGTGCCAGCAGCCCCCCTAGCGGGAGCCCACCATACGAGCAGTACTTC
CDR3: CASSPPSGSPPYEQYF
J: TRBJ2-7
D: TRBD2
size: many
V: TRBV13

DNA: TGTGCCAGCAGGCGGGACAGGGAAAATGGCTACGAGCAGTACTTC
CDR3: CASRRDRENGYEQYF
J: TRBJ2-7
D: TRBD1
size: many
V: TRBV6-1

DNA: TGCAGTGCTAAACACGCGGGGACAGGGTACGAAGCTTTCTTT
CDR3: CSAKHAGTGYEAFF
J: TRBJ1-1
D: TRBD1
size: NA
V: TRBV20-1

DNA: TGCAGTGCTCCCGGGACAGCGGGAACTAACTATGGCTACACCTTC
CDR3: CSAPGTAGTNYGYTF
J: TRBJ1-2
D: TRBD1
size: NA
V: TRBV20-1

DNA: TGTGCCAGCAGTCACGGGACAGTTGCCGGATTGGGTAATTCACCCCTCCACTTT
CDR3: CASSHGTVAGLGNSPLHF
J: TRBJ1-6
D: TRBD1
size: NA
V: TRBV2

DNA: TGTGCCACCAGAACGCCCGACAGGGATGAACAGTTCTTC
CDR3: CATRTPDRDEQFF
J: TRBJ2-1
D: TRBD1
size: NA
V: TRBV24-1

DNA: TGTGCCAGCACCCACGCCGTCGGGGCCAACGTCCTGACTTTC
CDR3: CASTHAVGANVLTF
J: TRBJ2-6
D: NA
size: many
V: TRBV12-3/TRBV12-4

DNA: TGCAGCGTTGAGGGGGTTAATAATGAAAAACTGTTTTTT
CDR3: CSVEGVNNEKLFF
J: TRBJ1-4
D: NA
size: few
V: TRBV29-1

DNA: TGCAGTGCTAGAGATCGGGGGGAAGTGAACACTGAAGCTTTCTTT
CDR3: CSARDRGEVNTEAFF
J: TRBJ1-1
D: NA
size: NA
V: TRBV20-1

DNA: TGTGCCAGTAGTATCCGGGGACGCAACACCGGGGAGCTGTTTTTT
CDR3: CASSIRGRNTGELFF
J: TRBJ2-2
D: NA
size: few
V: TRBV19

DNA: TGTGCCAGCAGTCCAGACAGGGGGCTTTGGGGCTACACCTTC
CDR3: CASSPDRGLWGYTF
J: TRBJ1-2
D: TRBD1
size: many
V: TRBV12-3/TRBV12-4

DNA: TGTGCCAGTAGTGTGTCCGGCAGGGCCAACTATGGCTACACCTTC
CDR3: CASSVSGRANYGYTF
J: TRBJ1-2
D: NA
size: NA
V: TRBV19

DNA: TGTGCCAGCAGCCGGAGAGGGGGCACTGGCTACACCTTC
CDR3: CASSRRGGTGYTF
J: TRBJ1-2
D: TRBD1
size: NA
V: TRBV7-2

DNA: TGTGCCAGCAGTTATCCCGTCCTCCTCGGAGGGTACAATGAGCAGTTCTTC
CDR3: CASSYPVLLGGYNEQFF
J: TRBJ2-1
D: NA
size: NA
V: TRBV6-5

DNA: TGTGCCAGCTCACTCCGCCCGGGACACCTCCAAGAGACCCAGTACTTC
CDR3: CASSLRPGHLQETQYF
J: TRBJ2-5
D: NA
size: few
V: TRBV18

DNA: TGTGCCAGCAGCGTAGATACCGGAAACACCATATATTTT
CDR3: CASSVDTGNTIYF
J: TRBJ1-3
D: NA
size: NA
V: TRBV9

DNA: TGTGCCCGGGGAAGATTTTCGAACACTGAAGCTTTCTTT
CDR3: CARGRFSNTEAFF
J: TRBJ1-1
D: NA
size: NA
V: TRBV30

DNA: TGTGCCAGCAGTGACCTCGGAGGCTACACCTTC
CDR3: CASSDLGGYTF
J: TRBJ1-2
D: NA
size: few
V: TRBV6-1

DNA: TGCAGCGTTGGGACTAGCGGGAGGGGGGCCTACGAGCAGTACTTC
CDR3: CSVGTSGRGAYEQYF
J: TRBJ2-7
D: TRBD2
size: NA
V: TRBV29-1

DNA: TGTGCCAGCAGCCCTCGTGTAGGAGGGATATCCTACGAGCAGTACTTC
CDR3: CASSPRVGGISYEQYF
J: TRBJ2-7
D: NA
size: NA
V: TRBV7-9

DNA: TGTGCCACCAGCAGGGAACAGGGTTACGAGCAGTACTTC
CDR3: CATSREQGYEQYF
J: TRBJ2-7
D: NA
size: NA
V: TRBV15

DNA: TGTGCCAGCAGCCCATTGAGGGGTGCTGAGGATACGCAGTATTTT
CDR3: CASSPLRGAEDTQYF
J: TRBJ2-3
D: NA
size: NA
V: TRBV11-2

DNA: TGTGCCAGCAGTCCTCAGGGACTAGCGGGAGGGCCGGGGCGTCTCTACGAGCAGTACTTC
CDR3: CASSPQGLAGGPGRLYEQYF
J: TRBJ2-7
D: TRBD2
size: once
V: TRBV28

DNA: TGTGCCAGCAGCTCCCCCAGGGGACGCAATTCACCCCTCCACTTT
CDR3: CASSSPRGRNSPLHF
J: TRBJ1-6
D: NA
size: many
V: TRBV7-2

DNA: TGTGCCAGCAGTTTCAAGGGCACAGACTCCTACGAGCAGTACTTC
CDR3: CASSFKGTDSYEQYF
J: TRBJ2-7
D: NA
size: NA
V: TRBV27

DNA: TGTGCCAGCAGCGTAGAAGAGGGTCAGCCCTACGAGCAGTACTTC
CDR3: CASSVEEGQPYEQYF
J: TRBJ2-7
D: NA
size: NA
V: TRBV9

DNA: TGTGCCAGCAGATTAATTCAGGAAAAACTGTTTTTT
CDR3: CASRLIQEKLFF
J: TRBJ1-4
D: NA
size: many
V: TRBV2

DNA: TGTGCCAGCAGTTACTTACTTAACACCGGGGAGCTGTTTTTT
CDR3: CASSYLLNTGELFF
J: TRBJ2-2
D: NA
size: few
V: TRBV6-2/TRBV6-3

DNA: TGTGCCTGGAAGGGAGCCTCTAGCGGGACTTACGAGCAGTACTTC
CDR3: CAWKGASSGTYEQYF
J: TRBJ2-7
D: TRBD2
size: NA
V: TRBV30

DNA: TGTGCCACCAGTGAACGGACAGGAGGAAACCTCAATGAGCAGTTCTTC
CDR3: CATSERTGGNLNEQFF
J: TRBJ2-1
D: TRBD1
size: few
V: TRBV24-1

DNA: TGTGCCAGCAGTTACGCGGCGGCAGTCCAAGAGACCCAGTACTTC
CDR3: CASSYAAAVQETQYF
J: TRBJ2-5
D: NA
size: NA
V: TRBV6-5

DNA: TGTGCCACCAGCATCTCTAGCGGGGGGGTCGGTGAGCAGTACTTC
CDR3: CATSISSGGVGEQYF
J: TRBJ2-7
D: TRBD2
size: NA
V: TRBV15

DNA: TGCGCCAGCAGCCCCTGGACAGATTTCAAAAACATTCAGTACTTC
CDR3: CASSPWTDFKNIQYF
J: TRBJ2-4
D: NA
size: many
V: TRBV5-1

DNA: TGTGCCAGCAGCTTAACGGGACAGCATAATGAAAAACTGTTTTTT
CDR3: CASSLTGQHNEKLFF
J: TRBJ1-4
D: TRBD1
size: NA
V: TRBV5-5

DNA: TGTGCCAGCAAAGGGCAGGGGTACACCGGGGAGCTGTTTTTT
CDR3: CASKGQGYTGELFF
J: TRBJ2-2
D: NA
size: few
V: TRBV2

DNA: TGCAGCGTTGAAAACAGGGGCCAAGAGACCCAGTACTTC
CDR3: CSVENRGQETQYF
J: TRBJ2-5
D: TRBD1
size: many
V: TRBV29-1

DNA: TGCGCCAGCAGCCAAGACCGCCTGGAGGCTTCACCCCTCCACTTT
CDR3: CASSQDRLEASPLHF
J: TRBJ1-6
D: NA
size: NA
V: TRBV4-1

DNA: TGCAGCGTTTCCACAGGGGGCCGAAACACCATATATTTT
CDR3: CSVSTGGRNTIYF
J: TRBJ1-3
D: TRBD1
size: NA
V: TRBV29-1

DNA: TGTGCCAGCAGTTTGGATGCGGGGGCTGAAGCTTTCTTT
CDR3: CASSLDAGAEAFF
J: TRBJ1-1
D: NA
size: many
V: TRBV28

DNA: TGTGCCAGCAGCTTAGCAACGGGACAGGGGGTTCAGCAGTACTTC
CDR3: CASSLATGQGVQQYF
J: TRBJ2-7
D: TRBD1
size: many
V: TRBV7-9